This TCR beta chain was identified during a study of T cell repertoires in cytomegalovirus infection. On the study more broadly: It can be stated that public TCR beta signatures indicated CMV infection as well as a matching HLA type. Study conclusions and caveats: CMV-specific TCR beta clonotypes restricted by HLA-C were the ones dominating the ex vivo response.

Germline values: CDR1 LNHDA, CDR2 SQIVND (reference sequence). Deletions cut 3 bases from V and 2 bases from J, with 8 bases between. This CDR3 spans 13 amino acids. TCRdb redid the calling of the reads with MiXCR, one entry per CDR3 protein. Of 480,000 or so distinct CDR3 sequences listed, around 11% were seen once; the top ten hold roughly a tenth. This clonotype has only a few counts. Its antigen remains unknown. Sequencing was performed on PBMCs. This TCR came from a human donor in good health (CMV status not recorded). Some clones in this sample may be carry-over from other donors' samples. The chain has TRBV19 and TRBJ2-7; no clear D gene. The CDR3: CASSILPTYEQYF. The CDR3 DNA reads as TGTGCCAGTAGTATCCTTCCGACCTACGAGCAGTACTTC.